This record looks at one T cell receptor beta chain sequence and its context. Measured with immunoSEQ multiplex PCR; TCRdb has only the in-frame clones, and not every one. The sample carries 300,000 to 450,000 clones, about 85% recorded once. The germline V gene has CDR1 SQVTM and CDR2 ANQGSEA. This CDR3 contains 12 residues. The trim removed 4 bases at V and 4 bases at J, leaving 4 bases unmatched. This sample was included in a study of blood T cell repertoires in COVID-19. At the level of the study: Samples of COVID-19 (acute and convalescent) were obtained from the United States, Italy and Spain. T cells, B-cell-depleted T cells, or PBMCs supplied cDNA or gDNA.

The V and J genes are TRBV29-1 and TRBJ2-7, with 7 bases that match TRBD1. This sequence was found in a woman between 18 and 29 years old with acute or convalescent COVID-19. The source material was peripheral blood. For the CDR3, the DNA is TGCAGCGTTGGTACAGGGGTTTACGAGCAGTACTTC. It translates to CSVGTGVYEQYF.